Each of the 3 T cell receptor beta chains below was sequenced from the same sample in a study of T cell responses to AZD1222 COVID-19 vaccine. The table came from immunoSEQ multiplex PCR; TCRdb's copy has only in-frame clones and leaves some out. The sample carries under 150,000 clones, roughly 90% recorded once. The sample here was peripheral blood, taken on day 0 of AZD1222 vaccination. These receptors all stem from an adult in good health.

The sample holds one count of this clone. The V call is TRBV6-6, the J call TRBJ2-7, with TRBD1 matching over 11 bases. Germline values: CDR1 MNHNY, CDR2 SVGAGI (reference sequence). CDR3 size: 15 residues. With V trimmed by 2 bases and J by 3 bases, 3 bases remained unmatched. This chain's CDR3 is CASSYRGQGGYEQYF. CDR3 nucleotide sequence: TGTGCCAGCAGTTACAGGGGACAGGGGGGCTACGAGCAGTACTTC.

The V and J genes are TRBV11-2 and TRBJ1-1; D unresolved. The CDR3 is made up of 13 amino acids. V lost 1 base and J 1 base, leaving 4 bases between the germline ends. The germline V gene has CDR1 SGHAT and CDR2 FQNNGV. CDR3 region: CASSLVRNTEAFF. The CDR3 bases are TGTGCCAGCAGCTTAGTGAGGAACACTGAAGCTTTCTTT.

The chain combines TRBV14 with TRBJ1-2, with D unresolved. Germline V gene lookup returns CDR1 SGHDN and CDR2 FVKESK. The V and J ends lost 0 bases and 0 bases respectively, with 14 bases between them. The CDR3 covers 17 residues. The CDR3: CASSQDGRRKANYGYTF. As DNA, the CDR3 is TGTGCCAGCAGCCAAGATGGTCGAAGAAAAGCTAACTATGGCTACACCTTC.